This T cell receptor beta chain originates from a study of control samples from healthy donors and cancer patients. Repertoires were generated with immunoSEQ multiplex PCR, while TCRdb's copy carries only in-frame clones and drops some. The table records about 130,000 clones, roughly 92% of them present only once. The CDR3 covers 16 residues. V trimming: 2 bases; J trimming: 3 bases; junction bases outside the gene matches: 8. Germline V gives CDR1 ENHRY, CDR2 SYGVKD. This chain links TRBV10-3 with TRBJ2-3; 7 bases fit TRBD2. Sequenced input: blood. This TCR came from a man in his late teens or twenties in good health. CDR3 sequence: CAISERMAGVTDTQYF. The CDR3 DNA reads TGTGCCATCAGTGAGCGCATGGCGGGGGTGACAGATACGCAGTATTTT.